This T cell receptor beta chain was sequenced for a study of response to subunit inactivated influenza vaccine. Study conclusions and caveats: After each seasonal influenza vaccination, few new T cells are recruited, the authors suggested.

This clonotype was seen more than once but under ten times. The antigen remains unidentified. MiXCR, run by TCRdb on the RT-PCR reads, gives a single entry per CDR3 protein. The sample holds about 780,000 distinct CDR3 sequences, approximately 17% seen once. Germline V gives CDR1 MGHRA, CDR2 YSYEKL. The V end was cut by 2 bases, the J end by 10 bases, with 20 bases between. CDR3 length: 15 amino acids. This sequence joins TRBV4-1 and TRBJ1-1; a possible D gene is TRBD1 (6 bases). The source material was PBMCs from blood, sampled less than 6 days after vaccination. The origin of this receptor is a man aged 50 or older who received an inactivated influenza vaccine. This CDR3 is CASSQRTQGLSVAFF. In nucleotides, the CDR3 is TGCGCCAGCAGCCAACGAACACAGGGACTTTCCGTAGCTTTCTTT.